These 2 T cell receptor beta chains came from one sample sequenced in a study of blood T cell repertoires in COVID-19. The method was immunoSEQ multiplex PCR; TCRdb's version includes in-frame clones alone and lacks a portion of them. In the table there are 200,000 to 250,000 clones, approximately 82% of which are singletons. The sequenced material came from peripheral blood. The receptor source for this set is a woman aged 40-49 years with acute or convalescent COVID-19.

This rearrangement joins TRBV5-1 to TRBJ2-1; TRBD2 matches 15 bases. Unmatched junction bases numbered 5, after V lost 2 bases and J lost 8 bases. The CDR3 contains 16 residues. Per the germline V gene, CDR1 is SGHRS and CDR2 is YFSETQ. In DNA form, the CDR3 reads TGCGCCAGCAGCTTTCTATGGACTAGCGGGGGGGATGAGCAGTTCTTC. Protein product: CASSFLWTSGGDEQFF.

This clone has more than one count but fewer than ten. The CDR3 DNA reads as TGTGCCAGCAGCCCCGGGTTAGGAACTGAAGCTTTCTTT. It specifies CASSPGLGTEAFF. J is TRBJ1-1 and V is TRBV6-5, with D unresolved. CDR3 size: 13 residues. Germline lookup yields CDR1 MNHEY and CDR2 SVGAGI. The ends were cut back, 6 bases at V and 5 bases at J, with 13 bases in the middle.